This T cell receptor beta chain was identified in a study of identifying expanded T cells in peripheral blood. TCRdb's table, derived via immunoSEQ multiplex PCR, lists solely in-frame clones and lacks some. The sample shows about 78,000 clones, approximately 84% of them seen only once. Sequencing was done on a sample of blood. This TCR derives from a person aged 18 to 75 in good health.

Here the CDR3 reads CASSLGGSPPHTQYF. The CDR3, as DNA: TGTGCCAGCAGTTTGGGTGGGAGCCCCCCCCATACGCAGTATTTT. The J gene is TRBJ2-3, the V gene TRBV28, with a tentative D call TRBD2 (5 bases). CDR1 and CDR2 from the germline V gene are MDHEN and SYDVKM. The CDR3 runs to 15 residues. Between the trimmed V and J ends, which lost 3 bases and 7 bases, there was a span of 17 bases.